The 3 T cell receptor beta chains given below trace back to one sample, sequenced in a study of regulatory T cells in long-lasting Graves disease. The time point was: newly diagnosed GD, antithyroid drugs for less than 3 months. From RNA extracted from PBMCs, the TCR library was made. Both iRepertoire HTBI primers and Arm-PCR of CDR3 regions were used to build the TCR beta libraries. TCRdb recomputed calls from the multiplex PCR reads with MiXCR, one row per CDR3 protein. The data show around 420,000 distinct CDR3 sequences, around 15% seen once. This specimen consisted of peripheral blood mononuclear cells (PBMCs), obtained at new diagnosis, from a patient treated with antithyroid drugs. The receptors were sampled from a female donor with Graves disease.

Comment on this clonotype: A much larger clone differs by one base, so this may be a read error. The chain employs TRBV3-1 and TRBJ2-1, with D perhaps TRBD2 (6 bases). Germline V lookup: CDR1 LGHDT, CDR2 YNNKEL (reference sequence). V lost 2 bases and J 10 bases, leaving 15 bases between the germline ends. This CDR3 spans 14 amino acids. The CDR3 loop reads CASSQIGTSYEQFF. The DNA for the CDR3 is TGTGCCAGCAGCCAAATTGGCACTAGCTACGAGCAGTTCTTC.

The genes are TRBV20-1 and TRBJ2-7, with TRBD1 matching 9 bases. Germline loops: CDR1 DFQATT, CDR2 SNEGSKA (reference sequence). CDR3 length: 15 residues. The V and J ends lost 8 bases and 2 bases, in that order; junction bases with no gene match: 13. CDR3 amino acids: CSPYNPGTGTYEQYF. Written as DNA, the CDR3 is TGCAGTCCCTATAACCCCGGGACAGGGACCTACGAGCAGTACTTC.

V usage is TRBV6-1 and J usage is TRBJ1-3; 7 positions agree with TRBD1. The CDR3 runs 15 residues. Trimming cost V 6 bases and J 0 bases; bases outside gene matches: 5. Germline lookup yields CDR1 MNHNS and CDR2 SASEGT. This CDR3 reads CASSPGDSSGNTIYF. For the CDR3, the DNA is TGTGCCAGCAGCCCGGGGGACAGCTCTGGAAACACCATATATTTT.